The clone carrying this TCR beta chain was seen at least ten times. The antigen is unknown. Unique molecular identifiers were incorporated when the TCRbeta library was constructed. TCRdb passed the PCR reads through MiXCR, listing each CDR3 protein once. The repertoire holds about 980,000 distinct CDR3 sequences, with roughly 29% as singletons. The entry originates in a study of T-cell reconstitution after alpha-beta-depleted transplantation in children. The V gene's germline CDR1 is DFQATT and CDR2 SNEGSKA (reference sequence). This CDR3 region has 13 residues. Trimming left V 2 bases short and J 3 bases short, with 9 bases between. The study, taken as a whole, reports: After transplant, high TCRbeta diversity at day 60 in some patients arose from surviving recipient T cells and thymic progenitors. The main origin of T-cell counts and diversity one year after transplant was newly produced T cells. Several hundred expanded graft clones reportedly were the source of alpha-beta T cells about two months after transplant.

This chain connects TRBV20-1 to TRBJ2-3, with D maybe TRBD1 (6 bases). This TCR derives from a boy younger than two who had a stem cell transplant for SCID, so the T cells may come from the graft donor. This material consisted of PBMCs, mostly from graft donor cells, taken 360 days after TCRalphabeta/CD19-depleted stem cell transplant. The CDR3 reads CSARRTVTDTQYF. CDR3 nucleotide sequence: TGCAGTGCTAGAAGGACAGTAACAGATACGCAGTATTTT.